A selection of T cell receptor beta chains follows, all from one sample in a study of blood T cell repertoires in COVID-19. TCRdb keeps only in-frame clones here, not all; method: immunoSEQ multiplex PCR. The profile shows tens of thousands of clones, 85% to 90% of them singletons. The sequencing sample was made of peripheral blood. These receptors originate from a man between 65 and 85 years old with active COVID-19. CDR3s include the opening cysteine and the closing phenylalanine or tryptophan. Each record gives: D gene, J gene, V gene, clone size, CDR3 DNA, CDR3 protein. The D gene is left open where the match is weak. For some rows the clone size is stated as once, few or many, or as a class when expanded; others skip it.

NA | TRBJ2-5 | TRBV5-6 | once | TGTGCCAGCAGCTTTGGCGAGACCCAGTACTTC | CASSFGETQYF
NA | TRBJ1-2 | TRBV5-4 | NA | TGTGCCAGCAGGGGGGACAATCGGGCCCTTTATGGCTACACCTTC | CASRGDNRALYGYTF
NA | TRBJ1-4 | TRBV5-1 | NA | TGCGCCAGCAGCGAACTAGTGAATGAAAAACTGTTTTTT | CASSELVNEKLFF
TRBD1 | TRBJ1-5 | TRBV12-5 | large | TGTGCTAGTCGATGGGACAGGGATGATAGCAATCAGCCCCAGCATTTT | CASRWDRDDSNQPQHF
NA | TRBJ2-7 | TRBV7-9 | NA | TGTGCCAGCAGCTTAGGTCGGGAAAAGCAGTACTTC | CASSLGREKQYF
NA | TRBJ1-1 | TRBV5-4 | NA | TGTGCCAGCAGCCAGGACCCCCCAAGGGGCACTGAAGCTTTCTTT | CASSQDPPRGTEAFF
TRBD1 | TRBJ1-5 | TRBV7-8 | NA | TGTGCCAGCAGCTTATATGCCGTGGGGACAGCCTCCAATCAGCCCCAGCATTTT | CASSLYAVGTASNQPQHF
TRBD1 | TRBJ1-2 | TRBV9 | NA | TGTGCCAGCAGCGTAGGACAGGGGGCATATGATGGCTACACCTTC | CASSVGQGAYDGYTF
NA | TRBJ2-7 | TRBV5-6 | NA | TGTGCCAGCAGCTTGGACAGGAGATTAACCTACGAGCAGTACTTC | CASSLDRRLTYEQYF
NA | TRBJ2-2 | TRBV19 | NA | TGTGCCAGTACCAAATCCCTCTCAGGGCCCGGGGAGCTGTTTTTT | CASTKSLSGPGELFF
TRBD1 | TRBJ1-2 | TRBV19 | NA | TGTGCCAGTAGTGCTACCGGGACAGGGAGGGACTTTTATGGCTACACCTTC | CASSATGTGRDFYGYTF
NA | TRBJ2-5 | TRBV5-1 | NA | TGCGCCAGCAGCTTGCAGGGGAAAGAAGAGACCCAGTACTTC | CASSLQGKEETQYF
NA | TRBJ2-7 | TRBV11-3 | NA | TGTGCCAGCAGGGAGGGACTCCACCACGAGCAGTACTTC | CASREGLHHEQYF
TRBD1 | TRBJ1-1 | TRBV14 | NA | TGTGCCAGCAGCCAAGATGTTGTGACAGGGAAGGCTTTCTTT | CASSQDVVTGKAFF
NA | TRBJ1-1 | TRBV25-1 | NA | TGTGCCAGCAGTGAATTACAGGCGAACACTGAAGCTTTCTTT | CASSELQANTEAFF
NA | TRBJ2-5 | TRBV15 | NA | TGTGCCACCAGCAGAGGGGGCAGCCAAGAGACCCAGTACTTC | CATSRGGSQETQYF
NA | TRBJ2-3 | TRBV7-8 | NA | TGTGCCAGCACCTTACCCAAGGGGGGGGGCACAGATACGCAGTATTTT | CASTLPKGGGTDTQYF
NA | TRBJ1-1 | TRBV5-6 | once | TGTGCCAGCAGCTTGGGAGGGTTTCCTTCCAACACTGAAGCTTTCTTT | CASSLGGFPSNTEAFF
TRBD1 | TRBJ2-2 | TRBV7-8 | few | TGTGCCAGCAGCTTAGGGACAGGGTTAGCCGGGGAGCTGTTTTTT | CASSLGTGLAGELFF
TRBD2 | TRBJ2-5 | TRBV5-1 | NA | TGCGCCAGCAGCTCCGAGACTAGCGGCGGGGAGACCCAGTACTTC | CASSSETSGGETQYF
TRBD1 | TRBJ1-4 | TRBV15 | once | TGTGCCACCAGCAGGGGGGGACAGGGAGCTACTAATGAAAAACTGTTTTTT | CATSRGGQGATNEKLFF
TRBD1 | TRBJ2-4 | TRBV19 | once | TGTGCCAGTAGTATAGAGACAGGGGTTAAAAACATTCAGTACTTC | CASSIETGVKNIQYF
TRBD1 | TRBJ2-7 | TRBV5-1 | once | TGCGCCAGCAGCTTTTGGGACAGCCCCTCTTACGAGCAGTACTTC | CASSFWDSPSYEQYF